A single sample gave rise to the 20 T cell receptor beta chains below, sequenced in a study of OX40 agonist ivuxolimab in advanced cancers. The library was prepared using the immunoSEQ multiplex PCR assay. TCRdb took over this immuneACCESS table, retaining in-frame rearrangements with V and J assigned. Such tables are incomplete; in checked studies, under half of the missing clones stem from an unresolved V gene, and the remainder is unexplained. The sample table holds more than 65,000 clones, of which more than 75% were seen once. The ten largest account for 6.1% of the sample. The sample was CD4+ or CD8+ T cells sorted from blood, taken in a trial of the OX40 agonist ivuxolimab. The receptor source for this set is an adult with an advanced solid tumor such as melanoma, head and neck, liver or kidney cancer.

This sequence joins TRBV11-3 and TRBJ1-1; no reliable D call. The V gene's germline CDR1 is SGHNT and CDR2 YENEEA. The CDR3 is 13 amino acids. V lost 5 bases and J lost 1, with 8 bases in between. DNA for the CDR3: TGTGCCAGCAGCCCCCTGAGGAACACTGAAGCTTTCTTT. It is translated as CASSPLRNTEAFF.

This sequence joins TRBV6-6 and TRBJ2-1, with 7 bases identical to TRBD1. The length of the CDR3 is 16 residues. The germline CDR1 and CDR2 sequences are MNHNY and SVGAGI (reference sequence). The ends lost 4 bases at V and 12 bases at J; junction bases unmatched: 18. CDR3 residues: CASSFPGQMYQEGQFF. In DNA form, the CDR3 reads TGTGCCAGCAGTTTCCCGGGACAGATGTATCAGGAAGGGCAGTTCTTC.

The chain links TRBV4-1 to TRBJ2-3; no reliable D call. V was cut by 0 bases and J by 6 bases, with 13 bases left in between. The CDR3 length is 15 residues. Germline V gene lookup returns CDR1 MGHRA and CDR2 YSYEKL. CDR3 sequence: CASSQDGQSWDTQYF. The CDR3, as DNA: TGCGCCAGCAGCCAAGATGGCCAGTCGTGGGATACGCAGTATTTT.

The rearrangement links TRBV5-1 to TRBJ2-2; D call uncertain. The V gene's germline CDR1 is SGHRS and CDR2 YFSETQ. The length of the CDR3 is 15 residues. V was shortened by 0 bases and J by 2 bases, with 8 bases between the two germline ends. The CDR3 reads CASSLVWSNTGELFF. The CDR3 DNA reads as TGCGCCAGCAGCTTGGTTTGGAGTAACACCGGGGAGCTGTTTTTT.

In its sample, this clone was seen once. The rearrangement uses TRBV5-6 and TRBJ1-3, with unresolved D. CDR3 length: 15 residues. The V and J ends lost 2 bases and 0 bases respectively, with 9 bases between them. Germline assignment: CDR1 SGHDT and CDR2 YYEEEE. CDR3 nucleotide sequence: TGTGCCAGCAGCTTCAACTGGGGCTCTGGAAACACCATATATTTT. Residues: CASSFNWGSGNTIYF.

The rearrangement joins TRBV19 to TRBJ1-2, with TRBD1 as a possible D gene (6 bases). Germline CDR1 and CDR2: LNHDA and SQIVND (reference sequence). This CDR3 contains 14 residues. The V gene lost 5 bases and the J gene lost 0 bases, with 10 bases spanning the gap. CDR3 amino acids: CASSGQSSNYGYTF. DNA for the CDR3: TGTGCCAGTAGTGGACAGTCTTCTAACTATGGCTACACCTTC.

This rearrangement joins TRBV27 to TRBJ2-7; weak D call: TRBD2 (6 bases). The CDR3 sequence is 15 residues long. The ends were cut back, 2 bases at V and 5 bases at J, with 16 bases in the middle. Germline CDR1 MNHEY, CDR2 SMNVEV (reference sequence). The CDR3 protein is CASSLTGVGFDEQYF. The CDR3 nucleotides read TGTGCCAGCAGTTTAACGGGAGTGGGGTTCGACGAGCAGTACTTC.

J is TRBJ2-1 and V is TRBV28; 8 positions match TRBD1. The V gene end was trimmed by 4 bases and the J gene end by 0 bases; junction bases not matched to a gene: 5. This CDR3 is 16 amino acids long. Germline lookup yields CDR1 MDHEN and CDR2 SYDVKM. CDR3 region: CASSSGQANSYNEQFF. The CDR3 DNA is TGTGCCAGCAGTTCGGGACAGGCGAACTCCTACAATGAGCAGTTCTTC.

This clone was detected a few times. This rearrangement joins TRBV7-9 to TRBJ1-4; possible D gene TRBD1, 5 bases. Looked up from germline, CDR1 is SEHNR and CDR2 is FQNEAQ (reference sequence). The germline V and J ends were trimmed by 5 bases and 0 bases, with 10 bases remaining between them. The CDR3 spans 15 residues. CDR3 in amino acids: CASSPGTATNEKLFF. Here the CDR3 DNA reads TGTGCCAGCAGCCCCGGGACGGCAACTAATGAAAAACTGTTTTTT.

This rearrangement joins TRBV28 to TRBJ2-7, with 9 bases matching TRBD1. Germline loops: CDR1 MDHEN, CDR2 SYDVKM. Trimming at V came to 6 bases and at J to 4 bases, leaving 7 bases not matched to a gene. The CDR3 has 14 residues. CDR3 amino acids: CASSGTGSLYEQYF. The CDR3 DNA follows: TGTGCCAGCAGCGGGACAGGGTCTTTGTACGAGCAGTACTTC.

V usage is TRBV18 and J usage is TRBJ1-1; 8 bases map to TRBD1. The CDR3 covers 15 residues. Germline CDR1 and CDR2: KGHSH and LQKENI. J lost 5 bases, V lost 2 bases, and 7 bases had no gene match. The CDR3 spells CASSPEAQGGTEAFF. The CDR3 coding sequence is TGTGCCAGCTCACCAGAAGCACAGGGGGGGACTGAAGCTTTCTTT.

The rearrangement uses TRBV19 and TRBJ1-4, with a possible D match to TRBD1 (5 bases). The length of the CDR3 is 15 residues. V was cut by 5 bases and J by 5 bases, with 15 bases left in between. Germline V gives CDR1 LNHDA, CDR2 SQIVND (reference sequence). In DNA form, the CDR3 reads TGTGCCAGTAGTGGCCTTAGGGACGGGAATGAAAAACTGTTTTTT. It translates to CASSGLRDGNEKLFF.

The chain uses TRBV21-1 and TRBJ2-7; TRBD2, the D gene given by the table, was not confirmed from the DNA. TRBV21-1 is deemed a pseudogene. CDR3 length: 15 residues. CDR3 DNA: TGTGCCAGCAGCAAAGCGGGACTCCTAACCTACGAGCAGTACTTC. As protein: CASSKAGLLTYEQYF.

This chain uses TRBV15 with TRBJ2-2; D unclear. The CDR3 is 13 amino acids. The germline V and J ends were trimmed by 11 bases and 0 bases, with 10 bases remaining between them. The germline V gene encodes CDR1 LNHNV and CDR2 YYDKDF (reference sequence). This CDR3 reads CASCNPNTGELFF. The CDR3 region has the DNA TGTGCCTCATGTAACCCGAACACCGGGGAGCTGTTTTTT. Full variable domain (outside the CDR3, taken from reference TRBV15 and TRBJ2-2): DAMVIQNPRYQVTQFGKPVTLSCSQTLNHNVMYWYQQKSSQAPKLLFHYYDKDFNNEADTPDNFQSRRPNTSFCFLDIRSPGLGDTAMYLCASCNPNTGELFFGEGSRLTVL.

Remarks on this clone: Its ends do not fully match the called genes, so a read error is possible. The chain combines TRBV5-4 with TRBJ1-5, with a possible D match to TRBD1 (6 bases). The germline gives CDR1 SGHNT, CDR2 YYREEE (reference sequence). The CDR3 extends over 13 amino acids. Here the CDR3 DNA reads TGCGCCAGCAGCCGGGACAAAAATCAGCCCCAGCATTTT. Amino acids: CASSRDKNQPQHF. Full variable domain (remainder filled in from reference TRBV5-4 and TRBJ1-5): ETGVTQSPTHLIKTRGQQVTLRCSSQSGHNTVSWYQQALGQGPQFIFQYYREEENGRGNFPPRFSGLQFPNYSSELNVNALELDDSALYLCASSRDKNQPQHFGDGTRLSIL.

This clone has only one observation. DNA for the CDR3: TGTGCCAGCTCACCAATGATTGGCACTGAAGCTTTCTTT. It specifies CASSPMIGTEAFF. The rearrangement uses TRBV18 and TRBJ1-1; D gene unclear. V dropped 2 bases and J dropped 4 bases, with 8 bases sitting between them. The CDR3 has 13 residues. CDR1 and CDR2 from the germline V gene are KGHSH and LQKENI.

V usage is TRBV7-3 and J usage is TRBJ2-3; unclear D gene. The CDR3 spans 13 residues. V was pared by 5 bases and J by 0 bases, with 6 bases between. Germline-derived CDR1 and CDR2 are SGHTA and FQGTGA. This CDR3 is CASSLYSTDTQYF. CDR3 bases: TGTGCCAGCAGCCTATACAGCACAGATACGCAGTATTTT.

This chain joins TRBV28 and TRBJ1-3; D gene unclear. From germline, CDR1 is MDHEN and CDR2 SYDVKM. Trimming left V 5 bases short and J 0 bases short, with 11 bases between. The CDR3 consists of 15 residues. The chain's CDR3 is CASSALEFSGNTIYF. The DNA of the CDR3 is TGTGCCAGCAGTGCCCTGGAGTTCTCTGGAAACACCATATATTTT.

The rearrangement uses TRBV4-1 and TRBJ2-3; TRBD1 matches at 7 bases. The CDR3 spans 13 residues. Germline V gene data show CDR1 as MGHRA and CDR2 as YSYEKL. The J segment lost 4 bases and the V segment lost 3 bases, leaving 1 base of the junction unmatched. Here the CDR3 reads CASSHGTADTQYF. The CDR3 DNA reads as TGCGCCAGCAGCCATGGGACAGCAGATACGCAGTATTTT.

The rearrangement joins TRBV7-6 to TRBJ2-5, with D maybe TRBD1 (6 bases). Germline CDR1 and CDR2: SGHVS and FNYEAQ. Deletions cut 1 base from V and 3 bases from J, with 9 bases between. There are 14 residues in the CDR3. CDR3 sequence (DNA): TGTGCCAGCAGCTTAGGGGCAGGGGAAGAGACCCAGTACTTC. This codes for CASSLGAGEETQYF. Complete variable domain (other parts from reference TRBV7-6 and TRBJ2-5): GAGVSQSPRYKVTKRGQDVALRCDPISGHVSLYWYRQALGQGPEFLTYFNYEAQQDKSGLPNDRFSAERPEGSISTLTIQRTEQRDSAMYRCASSLGAGEETQYFGPGTRLLVL.